A selection of T cell receptor beta chains follows, all from one sample in a study of post-analysis software for immune sequencing data. Via MiXCR, TCRdb re-called the PCR reads, giving one row per CDR3 protein. This table holds about 430,000 distinct CDR3 sequences, 30% to 45% found once. The sequencing sample was made of blood. These receptors all stem from a girl aged 2 to 10 with multiple sclerosis. The conserved cysteine and the conserved F or W are not part of the CDR3 here. Fields, in order: V gene, D gene, CDR3 protein. D genes are given only for firm matches.

V: TRBV7-9
D: TRBD2
CDR3: ASSHRGGSGTYYEQY

V: TRBV3-1
D: TRBD1
CDR3: ASSQDGTGNQPQH

V: TRBV6-2/TRBV6-3
D: .
CDR3: ASSYITVSYGYT

V: TRBV5-1
D: TRBD1
CDR3: ASSLEGGASSNQPQH

V: TRBV6-6
D: TRBD2
CDR3: ASTSSGGYNEQF

V: TRBV7-2
D: .
CDR3: ASAGLGNEKLF

V: TRBV28
D: .
CDR3: ASSIGGTLYEQY

V: TRBV12-3/TRBV12-4
D: .
CDR3: ASSLPSLTDTQY

V: TRBV6-5
D: TRBD1
CDR3: ASSYGGTGARYTEAF

V: TRBV28
D: .
CDR3: ASSPVGNHRELF

V: TRBV27
D: .
CDR3: ASRHIGENEKLF

V: TRBV5-1
D: .
CDR3: ASSLGHLIAADTQY

V: TRBV14
D: .
CDR3: ASSQDPTVHTQVGF

V: TRBV3-1
D: TRBD1
CDR3: ASSQARTGTTYEQY

V: TRBV29-1
D: .
CDR3: SVEGGSWAIEHQETQY

V: TRBV18
D: .
CDR3: ASSITPWTVLPTNEKLF

V: TRBV20-1
D: .
CDR3: SSTRQGETQY

V: TRBV18
D: .
CDR3: ASSLTGGSSGANVLT

V: TRBV7-9
D: .
CDR3: ATFTNYGYT

V: TRBV18
D: .
CDR3: ASSRDTNYERY

V: TRBV9
D: TRBD2
CDR3: ASSVHFGAVRGGDDNEQF

V: TRBV10-3
D: TRBD1
CDR3: ATQTAGGHEQY

V: TRBV11-1
D: .
CDR3: ASSLMFRGEETQY

V: TRBV6-5
D: TRBD1
CDR3: ASSYSRQGNGYT

V: TRBV4-1
D: TRBD1
CDR3: ASSFPRDRAGYT

V: TRBV11-2
D: TRBD2
CDR3: ASSKGLAGPLYNEQF

V: TRBV10-3
D: .
CDR3: AISVRTDTQY

V: TRBV28
D: .
CDR3: ASREGGPSYEQY

V: TRBV29-1
D: TRBD1
CDR3: SVESYLGDRGYEQY

V: TRBV20-1
D: TRBD1
CDR3: SARPGQGGQPQH

V: TRBV28
D: .
CDR3: ASSPIQGNADTQY